One sample yielded the 2 T cell receptor beta chains listed below, sequenced in a study of T cells in localized non-small cell lung cancer. Measured with immunoSEQ multiplex PCR; TCRdb has only the in-frame clones, and not every one. Among about 21,000 clones listed, approximately 88% were seen once. This material consisted of peripheral blood, taken before any cancer treatment. The receptor set was obtained from a man between 35 and 75 years old with stage I lung adenocarcinoma.

V gene TRBV7-9 combines with J gene TRBJ2-5, with D hard to call. This CDR3 has 15 amino acids. CDR1 is SEHNR and CDR2 is FQNEAQ in the germline V gene (reference sequence). V shed 4 bases and J shed 0 bases, with 12 bases lying between them. CDR3 in DNA: TGTGCCAGCAGCTGGTACACTTGGTACCAAGAGACCCAGTACTTC. Protein product: CASSWYTWYQETQYF.

The CDR3: CATHFGGYGYTF. Written as DNA, the CDR3 is TGTGCCACTCACTTCGGGGGCTATGGCTACACCTTC. V usage is TRBV6-5 and J usage is TRBJ1-2; possible D gene TRBD1, 5 bases. The CDR3 length is 12 residues. Trimming took off 10 bases at V and 4 bases at J, with 13 bases between the two ends. Germline-derived CDR1 and CDR2 are MNHEY and SVGAGI.